Below are 27 T cell receptor beta chains sequenced from a single sample in a study of cytomegalovirus exposure and HLA in healthy donors. The PCR contained 60 Vbeta and 13 Jbeta primers. The data were produced by immunoSEQ multiplex PCR, yet TCRdb's version contains in-frame clones alone and is incomplete. The table lists 95,000 to 110,000 clones, around 79% of them singletons, with around 6.1% in the top ten. The sample taken for sequencing was PBMCs. The receptors derive from a man aged 55 to 69 in good health and CMV-seropositive.

The chain has TRBV11-2 and TRBJ2-7; 9 positions match TRBD2. Germline V gene lookup returns CDR1 SGHAT and CDR2 FQNNGV. The CDR3 loop spans 15 amino acids. Trimming took 7 bases from V and 3 from J; bases not matched to a gene: 10. CDR3 in DNA: TGTGCCAGCATCTTGGGCGGGGGGGGAAACTACGAGCAGTACTTC. Protein sequence: CASILGGGGNYEQYF.

The V and J genes are TRBV28 and TRBJ1-1, with D unclear. In germline, CDR1 is MDHEN, CDR2 SYDVKM. Trimming pared 8 bases from V and 0 bases from J, leaving 13 bases between. This CDR3 region has 14 residues. The CDR3 region has the DNA TGTGCCAGCTGGACTATGAGTATGAACACTGAAGCTTTCTTT. It encodes CASWTMSMNTEAFF. Combining the CDR3 with reference TRBV28 and TRBJ1-1 gives the whole variable domain DVKVTQSSRYLVKRTGEKVFLECVQDMDHENMFWYRQDPGLGLRLIYFSYDVKMKEKGDIPEGYSVSREKKERFSLILESASTNQTSMYLCASWTMSMNTEAFFGQGTRLTVV.

The chain uses TRBV7-2 and TRBJ2-7; TRBD2 might be the D (5 bases). Germline assignment: CDR1 SGHTA and CDR2 FQGNSA. This CDR3 contains 13 residues. V was shortened by 6 bases and J by 1 base, with 10 bases between the two germline ends. CDR3 amino acids: CASSSRGSYEQYF. As DNA, the CDR3 is TGTGCCAGCAGTTCCCGCGGGTCCTACGAGCAGTACTTC.

Regarding this clone: The sample holds other DNA sequences that translate to the same CDR3. The chain has TRBV5-4 and TRBJ1-1, with D hard to call. Germline values: CDR1 SGHNT, CDR2 YYREEE (reference sequence). The CDR3 has 12 residues. Trimming shortened V by 4 bases and J by 8 bases, and 12 bases separated the two germline ends. CDR3 bases: TGTGCCAGCAGCCTCCCCGGGTTGGAAGCTTTCTTT. Translation: CASSLPGLEAFF. Full variable domain (remainder filled in from reference TRBV5-4 and TRBJ1-1): ETGVTQSPTHLIKTRGQQVTLRCSSQSGHNTVSWYQQALGQGPQFIFQYYREEENGRGNFPPRFSGLQFPNYSSELNVNALELDDSALYLCASSLPGLEAFFGQGTRLTVV.

This clone appeared once. This rearrangement joins TRBV7-2 to TRBJ1-2, with D tentatively TRBD1 (5 bases). Deletions cut 5 bases from V and 4 bases from J, with 11 bases between. The CDR3 spans 13 residues. The V gene's germline CDR1 is SGHTA and CDR2 FQGNSA. The CDR3 reads CASSHGGGYGYTF. CDR3 nucleotides: TGTGCCAGCAGCCACGGGGGGGGCTATGGCTACACCTTC.

This clone was counted between two and nine times. This rearrangement joins TRBV4-1 to TRBJ2-5, with D possibly TRBD2 on 6 matching bases. The germline V gene encodes CDR1 MGHRA and CDR2 YSYEKL. This CDR3 region has 17 residues. Trimming took 0 bases from V and 4 from J, leaving 18 bases between them. The chain's CDR3 is CASSQDNSVGGRETQYF. The CDR3 coding sequence is TGCGCCAGCAGCCAAGATAATAGTGTCGGGGGTCGAGAGACCCAGTACTTC.

The chain is built from TRBV28 and TRBJ1-2, with 10 positions matching TRBD1. Germline values: CDR1 MDHEN, CDR2 SYDVKM. V was clipped by 2 bases and J by 4 bases; unmatched bases: 10. The length of the CDR3 is 17 residues. The CDR3 sequence is CASSLGQGGSSLYGYTF. CDR3 in DNA: TGTGCCAGCAGTTTAGGACAGGGGGGTTCCAGCCTCTATGGCTACACCTTC.

J is TRBJ2-3 and V is TRBV11-2; 9 bases fit TRBD1. The length of the CDR3 is 13 residues. Looked up from germline, CDR1 is SGHAT and CDR2 is FQNNGV. V shed 5 bases, J shed 6 bases, and the junction held 3 bases outside the gene matches. CDR3 in amino acids: CASSTGQGDTQYF. As DNA, the CDR3 is TGTGCCAGCAGCACCGGACAGGGGGATACGCAGTATTTT.

This clone came up once. This chain joins TRBV9 and TRBJ1-2, with a weak D call TRBD1 (6 bases). V was clipped by 3 bases and J by 3 bases, with 15 bases between them. The CDR3 covers 15 residues. CDR1 is SGDLS, CDR2 YYNGEE, per germline. In DNA form, the CDR3 reads TGTGCCAGCAGCGGCCAGGGGTCGGACTACTATGGCTACACCTTC. It translates to CASSGQGSDYYGYTF.

The chain is built from TRBV5-6 and TRBJ1-5, with a tentative D call TRBD1 (6 bases). Trimming cost V 4 bases and J 2 bases, with 16 bases left between them. CDR1 SGHDT and CDR2 YYEEEE come from the germline V gene. This CDR3 has 16 amino acids. This CDR3 is CASSNLQGTGNQPQHF. DNA of the CDR3: TGTGCCAGCAGCAACCTCCAGGGGACGGGCAATCAGCCCCAGCATTTT.

The sample holds one count of this clone. The chain joins TRBV7-6 to TRBJ2-5, with 8 bases identical to TRBD2. The closer fit of TRBJ2-7 to the DNA end suggests the J call may be wrong. This CDR3 has 16 amino acids. Germline V lookup: CDR1 SGHVS, CDR2 FNYEAQ. The CDR3 loop is CASSLATGGAVNEQYF. CDR3 coding DNA: TGTGCCAGCAGCTTAGCGACCGGGGGGGCGGTGAACGAGCAGTACTTC.

This clone was recorded only once. The rearrangement joins TRBV29-1 to TRBJ2-7; TRBD1 matches at 9 bases. Germline V lookup: CDR1 SQVTM, CDR2 ANQGSEA. V dropped 3 bases and J dropped 0; count of bases not matched to a gene: 3. The CDR3 runs to 14 residues. For the CDR3, the DNA is TGCAGCGTTGAGGGACAGGGCAACTCCTACGAGCAGTACTTC. This gives the protein CSVEGQGNSYEQYF.

This chain links TRBV6-4 with TRBJ2-3; tentatively, D is TRBD2 (5 bases). The CDR3 covers 15 residues. Germline-derived CDR1 and CDR2 are MRHNA and SNTAGT. V shed 5 bases and J shed 4 bases, with 16 bases lying between them. CDR3 residues: CASSPQGLNSDTQYF. The CDR3 DNA is TGTGCCAGCAGTCCCCAAGGACTGAATTCAGATACGCAGTATTTT.

This clone has a handful of counts. The chain is built from TRBV11-3 and TRBJ2-7; 7 positions match TRBD1. CDR1 and CDR2 from the germline V gene are SGHNT and YENEEA. Trimming at V came to 4 bases and at J to 3 bases, leaving 6 bases not matched to a gene. This CDR3 is 14 amino acids long. CDR3 in amino acids: CASSSDRDGYEQYF. The CDR3 DNA reads as TGTGCCAGCAGCTCCGACAGGGATGGCTACGAGCAGTACTTC.

The chain joins TRBV7-2 to TRBJ1-1; 7 nucleotides align to TRBD1. The CDR3 covers 15 residues. V was clipped by 1 base and J by 1 base; unmatched bases: 3. Germline V gene data show CDR1 as SGHTA and CDR2 as FQGNSA. The CDR3: CASSLDNRGNTEAFF. The CDR3, as DNA: TGTGCCAGCAGCTTAGATAACAGGGGGAACACTGAAGCTTTCTTT.

J is TRBJ1-5 and V is TRBV12-5; D gene uncertain. The CDR3 consists of 14 residues. V was clipped by 7 bases and J by 7 bases, with 17 bases between them. Germline CDR1 is LGHNT and CDR2 is FRNRAP. The chain's CDR3 is CASAQRELIQPQHF. In DNA, the CDR3 is TGTGCTAGTGCCCAACGCGAGCTTATACAGCCCCAGCATTTT. The whole variable domain, filled in from reference TRBV12-5 and TRBJ1-5, reads DARVTQTPRHKVTEMGQEVTMRCQPILGHNTVFWYRQTMMQGLELLAYFRNRAPLDDSGMPKDRFSAEMPDATLATLKIQPSEPRDSAVYFCASAQRELIQPQHFGDGTRLSIL.

The rearrangement uses TRBV6-5 and TRBJ2-2; a possible D gene is TRBD2 (6 bases). Deletions cut 9 bases from V and 5 bases from J, with 13 bases between. Per the germline V gene, CDR1 is MNHEY and CDR2 is SVGAGI. CDR3 size: 13 residues. The CDR3 is CASRDWRTGELFF. CDR3 in DNA: TGTGCCAGTCGGGACTGGCGAACCGGGGAGCTGTTTTTT.

The chain uses TRBV7-3 and TRBJ1-1; D is uncertain. From germline, CDR1 is SGHTA and CDR2 FQGTGA. There are 14 residues in the CDR3. V lost 5 bases and J lost 1, with 11 bases in between. The CDR3 DNA follows: TGTGCCAGCAGCCCGAACCGGGAGAACACTGAAGCTTTCTTT. Encoded protein: CASSPNRENTEAFF.

This chain uses TRBV6-6 with TRBJ2-7; D is undetermined. V was cut by 2 bases and J by 2 bases, with 10 bases left in between. Germline CDR1 MNHNY, CDR2 SVGAGI (reference sequence). This CDR3 has 14 amino acids. The chain's CDR3 is CASSYQTNPYEQYF. In nucleotides, the CDR3 is TGTGCCAGCAGTTACCAAACAAACCCCTACGAGCAGTACTTC.

The chain links TRBV19 to TRBJ1-6; 8 bases match TRBD1. Germline V gene sequence: CDR1 LNHDA, CDR2 SQIVND (reference sequence). With 5 bases clipped from V and 6 bases from J, the junction kept 9 bases outside the gene matches. This CDR3 spans 16 amino acids. The CDR3, as DNA: TGTGCCAGTAGTCCCCTCGACAGGGGTCTTAATTCACCCCTCCACTTT. It translates to CASSPLDRGLNSPLHF. Variable domain in full (rest from reference TRBV19 and TRBJ1-6): DGGITQSPKYLFRKEGQNVTLSCEQNLNHDAMYWYRQDPGQGLRLIYYSQIVNDFQKGDIAEGYSVSREKKESFPLTVTSAQKNPTAFYLCASSPLDRGLNSPLHFGNGTRLTVT.

The chain couples TRBV11-2 to TRBJ2-3, with 8 bases lining up with TRBD2. Germline CDR1 reads SGHAT; CDR2 reads FQNNGV. J lost 3 bases, V lost 1 base, and 0 bases had no gene match. The CDR3 runs to 14 residues. Here the CDR3 reads CASSLAGGTDTQYF. The CDR3 DNA is TGTGCCAGCAGCTTAGCGGGGGGGACAGATACGCAGTATTTT. Full variable domain (missing parts from reference TRBV11-2 and TRBJ2-3): EAGVAQSPRYKIIEKRQSVAFWCNPISGHATLYWYQQILGQGPKLLIQFQNNGVVDDSQLPKDRFSAERLKGVDSTLKIQPAKLEDSAVYLCASSLAGGTDTQYFGPGTRLTVL.

The chain has TRBV6-6 and TRBJ2-7; a weak D match, TRBD1 (6 bases). The CDR3 has 14 residues. The germline V gene has CDR1 MNHNY and CDR2 SVGAGI (reference sequence). Trimming shortened V by 7 bases and J by 3 bases, and 16 bases separated the two germline ends. CDR3 amino acids: CASNPQGTNYEQYF. The CDR3 bases are TGTGCCAGCAATCCCCAGGGGACCAACTACGAGCAGTACTTC.

There are a few counts of this clone. V usage is TRBV5-6 and J usage is TRBJ2-3, with 10 bases aligning to TRBD2. Looked up from germline, CDR1 is SGHDT and CDR2 is YYEEEE. The CDR3 totals 15 residues. Trimming took 5 bases from V and 2 from J; bases not matched to a gene: 5. The CDR3 coding sequence is TGTGCCAGCAGAGCGGGGGGGCTTGACACAGATACGCAGTATTTT. The encoded protein is CASRAGGLDTDTQYF.

The chain links TRBV5-1 to TRBJ2-2; TRBD2 matches 11 bases. Germline-derived CDR1 and CDR2 are SGHRS and YFSETQ. The length of the CDR3 is 16 residues. The V segment lost 3 bases and the J segment 3 bases; nucleotides outside the gene matches: 4. As DNA, the CDR3 is TGCGCCAGCAGCTCCGTAGCGGGGGGGGACACCGGGGAGCTGTTTTTT. This codes for CASSSVAGGDTGELFF.

This clone was seen a handful of times. The CDR3 nucleotides are TGCGCCAGCAGCCGAGGACTAGCGGGGGATACGCAGTATTTT. Amino acids: CASSRGLAGDTQYF. This chain links TRBV4-1 with TRBJ2-3; 12 bases map to TRBD2. The J segment lost 6 bases and the V segment lost 4 bases, leaving 2 bases of the junction unmatched. The V gene's germline CDR1 is MGHRA and CDR2 YSYEKL. CDR3 length: 14 residues.

The chain recombines TRBV7-8 with TRBJ1-4, with D unresolved. This CDR3 is 13 amino acids long. CDR1 and CDR2 from the germline V gene are SGHVS and FQNEAQ. V lost 4 bases, J lost 7 bases, and 10 bases lay in between. The CDR3: CASSSTWSEKLFF. Written as DNA, the CDR3 is TGTGCCAGCAGCTCGACCTGGAGTGAAAAACTGTTTTTT.

The V and J genes are TRBV6-5 and TRBJ2-2; possible D gene TRBD1, 6 bases. The CDR3 is 13 residues long. Per the germline V gene, CDR1 is MNHEY and CDR2 is SVGAGI. Trimming took off 7 bases at V and 10 bases at J, with 16 bases between the two ends. The CDR3 region is CASISNQGKELFF. CDR3 sequence (DNA): TGTGCCAGCATTTCAAATCAGGGGAAGGAGCTGTTTTTT.